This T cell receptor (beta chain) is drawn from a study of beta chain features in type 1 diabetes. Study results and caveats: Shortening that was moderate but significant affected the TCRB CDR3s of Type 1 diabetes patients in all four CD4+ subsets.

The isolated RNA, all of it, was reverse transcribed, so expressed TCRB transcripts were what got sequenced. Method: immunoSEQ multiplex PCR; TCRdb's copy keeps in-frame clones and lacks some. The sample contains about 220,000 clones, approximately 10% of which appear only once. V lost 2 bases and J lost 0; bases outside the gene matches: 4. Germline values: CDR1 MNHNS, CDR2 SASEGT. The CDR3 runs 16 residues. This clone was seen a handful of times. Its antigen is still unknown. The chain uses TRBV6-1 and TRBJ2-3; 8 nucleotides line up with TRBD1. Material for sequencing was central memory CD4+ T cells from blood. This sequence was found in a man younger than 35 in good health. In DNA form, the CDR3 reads TGTGCCAGCAGTGAACGGCAGGGGGCTAGCACAGATACGCAGTATTTT. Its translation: CASSERQGASTDTQYF.